This TCR beta chain was identified in a study of cytotoxic CD8 clonotypes in ibrutinib-treated CLL. V dropped 6 bases and J dropped 2; count of bases not matched to a gene: 8. This CDR3 is 15 amino acids long. The germline gives CDR1 MNHEY, CDR2 SMNVEV (reference sequence). Sequencing used immunoSEQ multiplex PCR; TCRdb keeps in-frame clones, though not all of them. The sample lists approximately 70,000 clones, around 82% occurring once. The chain is built from TRBV27 and TRBJ2-7, with 9 bases lining up with TRBD2. The source of this sequence is a human donor with chronic lymphocytic leukemia. The input for sequencing was PBMCs, taken at disease progression, from a patient treated with ibrutinib. The CDR3 sequence: CASRIRLAETYEQYF. CDR3 nucleotides: TGTGCCAGCAGAATTAGACTAGCGGAGACCTACGAGCAGTACTTC.